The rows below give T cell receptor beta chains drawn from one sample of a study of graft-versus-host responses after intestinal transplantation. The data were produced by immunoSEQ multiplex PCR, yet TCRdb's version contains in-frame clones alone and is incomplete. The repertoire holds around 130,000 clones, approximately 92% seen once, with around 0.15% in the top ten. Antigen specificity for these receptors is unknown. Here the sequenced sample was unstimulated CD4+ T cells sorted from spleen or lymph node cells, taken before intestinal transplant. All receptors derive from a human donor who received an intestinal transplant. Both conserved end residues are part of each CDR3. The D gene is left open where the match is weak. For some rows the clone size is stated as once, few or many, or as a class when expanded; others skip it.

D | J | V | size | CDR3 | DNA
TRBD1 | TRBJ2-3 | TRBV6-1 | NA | CASRTGTGGTDTQYF | TGTGCCAGCAGGACCGGGACAGGTGGCACAGATACGCAGTATTTT
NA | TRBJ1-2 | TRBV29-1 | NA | CSVRGGKGYTF | TGCAGCGTTAGAGGAGGCAAGGGCTACACCTTC
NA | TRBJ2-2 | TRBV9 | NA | CASSVDSELVVVGELFF | TGTGCCAGCAGCGTAGACTCTGAGCTCGTTGTGGTCGGGGAGCTGTTTTTT
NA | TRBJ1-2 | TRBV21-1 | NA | CASSKVPLTTYGYTF | TGTGCCAGCAGCAAAGTTCCCCTCACGACCTATGGCTACACCTTC
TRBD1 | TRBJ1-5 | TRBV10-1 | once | CASRDDRGSNQPQHF | TGCGCCAGCAGAGACGACAGGGGTAGCAATCAGCCCCAGCATTTT
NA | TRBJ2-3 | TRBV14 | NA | CASSQERRDTQYF | TGTGCCAGCAGCCAAGAACGTAGAGATACGCAGTATTTT
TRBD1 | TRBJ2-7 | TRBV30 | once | CAWEGQGTYEQYF | TGTGCCTGGGAGGGACAGGGTACCTACGAGCAGTACTTC
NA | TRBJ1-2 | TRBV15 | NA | CATSRGQGVNYGYTF | TGTGCCACCAGCAGAGGGCAGGGCGTTAACTATGGCTACACCTTC
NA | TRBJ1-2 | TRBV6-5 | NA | CASSMWGRGYTF | TGTGCCAGCAGTATGTGGGGGAGAGGCTACACCTTC
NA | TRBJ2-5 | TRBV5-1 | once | CASSTGTSQETQYF | TGCGCCAGCAGCACGGGGACTTCCCAAGAGACCCAGTACTTC
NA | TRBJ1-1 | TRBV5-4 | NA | CASSFGLDTEAFF | TGTGCCAGCAGCTTCGGACTGGACACTGAAGCTTTCTTT
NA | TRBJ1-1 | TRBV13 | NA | CASSSKQGNTEAFF | TGTGCCAGCAGCTCGAAACAGGGGAACACTGAAGCTTTCTTT
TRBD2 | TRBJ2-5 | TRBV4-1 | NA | CASSQVRRLAGGQETQYF | TGCGCCAGCAGCCAAGTCCGTAGGCTAGCGGGGGGGCAGGAGACCCAGTACTTC
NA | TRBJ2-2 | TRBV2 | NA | CASILARNTGELFF | NA
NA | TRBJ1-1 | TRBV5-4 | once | CASSLRQNTEAFF | TGTGCCAGCAGCTTGAGGCAGAACACTGAAGCTTTCTTT
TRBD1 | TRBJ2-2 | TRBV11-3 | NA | CASSRDRGDTGELFF | TGTGCCAGCAGCCGTGACAGGGGGGACACCGGGGAGCTGTTTTTT
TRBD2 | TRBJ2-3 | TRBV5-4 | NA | CASSSYAGGQTDTQYF | TGTGCCAGCAGCTCCTACGCGGGGGGGCAGACAGATACGCAGTATTTT
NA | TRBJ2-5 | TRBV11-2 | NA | CASSLEDETQYF | TGTGCCAGCAGCTTAGAGGATGAGACCCAGTACTTC
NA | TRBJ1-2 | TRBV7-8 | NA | CASSNRLQFSSYGYTF | TGTGCCAGCAGCAACCGACTACAGTTCTCCTCGTATGGCTACACCTTC
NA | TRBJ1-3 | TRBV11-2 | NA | CASSLVAGGGNTIYF | TGTGCCAGCAGCTTAGTCGCGGGTGGTGGAAACACCATATATTTT
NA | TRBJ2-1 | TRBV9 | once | CASSVDQGTTYNEQFF | TGTGCCAGCAGCGTAGATCAGGGTACTACCTACAATGAGCAGTTCTTC
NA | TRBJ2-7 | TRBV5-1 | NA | CASSLSTIPYEQYF | TGCGCCAGCAGCTTGTCGACAATCCCCTACGAGCAGTACTTC
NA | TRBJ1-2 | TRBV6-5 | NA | CASSYTDKAAGYTF | TGTGCCAGCAGTTACACGGACAAGGCTGCCGGCTACACCTTC
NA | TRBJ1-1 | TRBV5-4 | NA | CASSLDSYDGTEAFF | TGTGCCAGCAGCTTGGACAGCTATGATGGCACTGAAGCTTTCTTT
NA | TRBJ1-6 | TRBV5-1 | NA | CASSFTRFSPPLHF | TGCGCCAGCAGCTTCACACGGTTCTCCCCGCCCCTCCACTTT
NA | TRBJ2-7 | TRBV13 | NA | CASSGGPGAYEQYF | TGTGCCAGCAGCGGGGGACCGGGGGCCTACGAGCAGTACTTC
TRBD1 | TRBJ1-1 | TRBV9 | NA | CASSADGTAAFF | TGTGCCAGCAGCGCCGACGGGACAGCTGCTTTCTTT
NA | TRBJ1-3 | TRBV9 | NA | CASSPGLGRGSSGNTIYF | TGTGCCAGCAGCCCAGGCTTGGGTAGGGGGTCGTCTGGAAACACCATATATTTT
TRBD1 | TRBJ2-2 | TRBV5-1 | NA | CATRATGDTGELFF | TGCGCCACCAGAGCTACAGGGGACACCGGGGAGCTGTTTTTT
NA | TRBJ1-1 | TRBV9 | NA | CASSGIQGGGTEAFF | TGTGCCAGCAGCGGCATACAGGGTGGGGGCACTGAAGCTTTCTTT
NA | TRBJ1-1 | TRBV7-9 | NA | CASSPHGTEAFF | TGTGCCAGCAGCCCCCACGGCACTGAAGCTTTCTTT
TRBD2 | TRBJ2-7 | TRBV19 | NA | CASSMSGTRPRREQYF | TGTGCCAGTAGTATGTCCGGGACTAGGCCCCGGAGAGAGCAGTACTTC
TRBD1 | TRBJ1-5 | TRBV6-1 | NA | CATGTVSNQPQHF | TGTGCCACCGGGACAGTTAGCAATCAGCCCCAGCATTTT
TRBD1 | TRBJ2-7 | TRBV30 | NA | CAWSVLGFLGQGYNEQYF | TGTGCCTGGAGCGTATTGGGATTCCTGGGACAGGGTTACAACGAGCAGTACTTC
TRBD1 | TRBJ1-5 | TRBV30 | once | CAWSGQGFQPQHF | TGTGCCTGGAGTGGACAGGGTTTCCAGCCCCAGCATTTT
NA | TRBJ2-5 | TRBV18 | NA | CASSQGLETQYF | TGTGCCAGCTCGCAGGGTTTAGAGACCCAGTACTTC
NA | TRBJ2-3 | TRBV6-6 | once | CASTNTDTQYF | TGTGCCAGCACCAACACAGATACGCAGTATTTT
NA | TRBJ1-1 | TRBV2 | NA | CASTRPGEAFF | TGTGCCAGCACCAGGCCAGGTGAAGCTTTCTTT
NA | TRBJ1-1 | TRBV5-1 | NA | CASSSDRTVPEAFF | TGCGCCAGCAGCTCGGATAGGACAGTCCCTGAAGCTTTCTTT
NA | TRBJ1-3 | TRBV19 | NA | CASTPTVSGNTIYF | TGTGCCAGTACCCCCACGGTCTCTGGAAACACCATATATTTT
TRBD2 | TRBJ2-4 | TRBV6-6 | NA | CASRTLAGGKNIQYF | TGTGCCAGCAGGACCCTAGCGGGGGGAAAGAACATTCAGTACTTC
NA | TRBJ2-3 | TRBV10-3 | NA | CAISESEGGRSDTQYF | TGTGCCATCAGTGAGTCCGAGGGGGGCCGATCCGATACGCAGTATTTT
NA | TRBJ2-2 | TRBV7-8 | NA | CASRGGGLGSGELFF | TGTGCCAGCAGAGGCGGCGGCCTGGGGTCCGGGGAGCTGTTTTTT
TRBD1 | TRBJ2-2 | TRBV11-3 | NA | CASSLRGQLNTGELFF | TGTGCCAGCAGCTTACGGGGACAGTTGAACACCGGGGAGCTGTTTTTT
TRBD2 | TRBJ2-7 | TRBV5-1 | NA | CASSLDPGGAGQYF | TGCGCCAGCAGCTTGGACCCGGGGGGTGCGGGGCAGTACTTC
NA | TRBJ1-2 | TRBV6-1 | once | CASSVGYGYTF | TGTGCCAGCAGTGTGGGCTATGGCTACACCTTC
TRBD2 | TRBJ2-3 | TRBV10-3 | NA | CATGTSGGNTQYF | TGTGCCACGGGGACTAGCGGGGGAAATACGCAGTATTTT
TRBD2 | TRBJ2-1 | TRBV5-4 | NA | CASSWGGLSYNEQFF | TGTGCCAGCAGCTGGGGGGGACTATCCTACAATGAGCAGTTCTTC